These 5 T cell receptor beta chains originate from one sample sequenced in a study of blood T cell repertoires in COVID-19. Clones were sequenced by immunoSEQ multiplex PCR, and TCRdb holds only the in-frame ones, with some missing. The table lists approximately 270,000 clones, 91% of them singletons. Sequenced: PBMCs or T cells enriched from blood (not recorded which). These receptors were collected from a human donor in a cohort exposed to, infected with or recovered from COVID-19 (not recorded which). The donor label of this sample is uncertain.

The chain has TRBV4-1 and TRBJ2-3; D is undetermined. There are 15 residues in the CDR3. V dropped 6 bases and J dropped 1 base, with 14 bases sitting between them. CDR1 and CDR2 from the germline V gene are MGHRA and YSYEKL. CDR3 region: CASRAFFVGTDTQYF. CDR3 bases: TGCGCCAGCAGGGCCTTTTTTGTGGGCACAGATACGCAGTATTTT.

V usage is TRBV2 and J usage is TRBJ2-2; possible D gene TRBD1, 5 bases. The CDR3 is 15 amino acids. V was cut by 6 bases and J by 3 bases, with 14 bases left in between. Germline values: CDR1 SNHLY, CDR2 FYNNEI. CDR3 nucleotide sequence: TGTGCCAGCAGCGCCCAGGGCCCTCACACCGGGGAGCTGTTTTTT. Translated: CASSAQGPHTGELFF.

On this clone: The identical CDR3 is also encoded by other nucleotide sequences in the sample. The chain recombines TRBV19 with TRBJ1-4; no reliable D call. Germline CDR1 and CDR2: LNHDA and SQIVND (reference sequence). CDR3 length equals 14 residues. Trimming shortened V by 6 bases and J by 0 bases, and 8 bases separated the two germline ends. The CDR3 DNA is TGTGCCAGTAGAACGGGTGCAACTAATGAAAAACTGTTTTTT. This translates into CASRTGATNEKLFF.

CDR3 protein: CSVEGSSSSGGVGETQYF. The CDR3 region has the DNA TGCAGCGTTGAAGGTTCCAGTTCTAGCGGGGGGGTTGGTGAGACCCAGTACTTC. V gene TRBV29-1 combines with J gene TRBJ2-5; 12 nucleotides match TRBD2. With 1 base clipped from V and 5 bases from J, the junction kept 14 bases outside the gene matches. In germline, CDR1 is SQVTM, CDR2 ANQGSEA. This CDR3 region has 18 residues. Combining the CDR3 with reference TRBV29-1 and TRBJ2-5 gives the whole variable domain SAVISQKPSRDICQRGTSLTIQCQVDSQVTMMFWYRQQPGQSLTLIATANQGSEATYESGFVIDKFPISRPNLTFSTLTVSNMSPEDSSIYLCSVEGSSSSGGVGETQYFGPGTRLLVL.

The V gene is TRBV7-2, the J gene TRBJ1-1; weak D call: TRBD1 (6 bases). The V gene's germline CDR1 is SGHTA and CDR2 FQGNSA. The CDR3 is 15 amino acids. Trimming removed 1 base at V and 3 bases at J, with 12 bases between. The CDR3 reads CASSLEGRGYTEAFF. The CDR3 coding sequence is TGTGCCAGCAGCTTAGAGGGCAGGGGCTACACTGAAGCTTTCTTT. The complete variable domain, with remaining parts taken from reference TRBV7-2 and TRBJ1-1, reads GAGVSQSPSNKVTEKGKDVELRCDPISGHTALYWYRQSLGQGLEFLIYFQGNSAPDKSGLPSDRFSAERTGGSVSTLTIQRTQQEDSAVYLCASSLEGRGYTEAFFGQGTRLTVV.